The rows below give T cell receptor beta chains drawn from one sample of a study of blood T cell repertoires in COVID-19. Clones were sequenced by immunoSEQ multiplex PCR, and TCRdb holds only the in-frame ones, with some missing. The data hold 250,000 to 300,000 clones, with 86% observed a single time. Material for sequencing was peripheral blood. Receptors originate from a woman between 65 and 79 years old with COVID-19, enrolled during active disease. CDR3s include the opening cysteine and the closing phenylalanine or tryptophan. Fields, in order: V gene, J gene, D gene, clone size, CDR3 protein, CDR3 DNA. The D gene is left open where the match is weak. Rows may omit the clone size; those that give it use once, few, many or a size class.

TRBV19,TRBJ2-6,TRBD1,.,CASTPDRVSGANVLTF,TGTGCCAGTACCCCCGACAGGGTCTCTGGGGCCAACGTCCTGACTTTC
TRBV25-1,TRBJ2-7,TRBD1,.,CASGAPGQGNEQYF,TGTGCCAGCGGAGCACCGGGACAGGGGAATGAGCAGTACTTC
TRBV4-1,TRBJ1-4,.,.,CASSQVNRVPNEKLFF,TGCGCCAGCAGCCAAGTTAACAGGGTACCCAATGAAAAACTGTTTTTT
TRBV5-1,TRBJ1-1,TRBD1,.,CASTFAGTGGTEAFF,TGCGCCAGCACCTTTGCCGGGACAGGGGGCACTGAAGCTTTCTTT
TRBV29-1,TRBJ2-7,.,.,CSVEVPGWVHEQYF,TGCAGCGTTGAAGTTCCCGGGTGGGTCCACGAGCAGTACTTC
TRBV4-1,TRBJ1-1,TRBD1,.,CASSQGDSRGTEAFF,TGCGCCAGCAGCCAAGGGGACAGTCGAGGGACTGAAGCTTTCTTT
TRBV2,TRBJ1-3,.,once,CASNRDSASGNTIYF,TGTGCCAGCAATAGGGACTCCGCCTCTGGAAACACCATATATTTT
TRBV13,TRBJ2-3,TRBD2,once,CASSLPGAGITDTQYF,TGTGCCAGCAGCTTACCGGGAGCGGGAATCACAGATACGCAGTATTTT
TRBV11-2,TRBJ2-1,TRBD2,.,CASSLAPGTSSYNEQFF,TGTGCCAGCAGCTTAGCTCCCGGGACTAGCAGTTACAATGAGCAGTTCTTC
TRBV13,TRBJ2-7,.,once,CASSFRRDYEQYF,TGTGCCAGCAGCTTCCGCCGGGACTACGAGCAGTACTTC
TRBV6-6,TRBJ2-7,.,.,CASSFGPVYEQYF,TGTGCCAGCAGTTTTGGCCCAGTCTACGAGCAGTACTTC
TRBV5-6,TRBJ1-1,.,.,CASSLGQMNTEAFF,TGTGCCAGCAGCTTGGGACAGATGAACACTGAAGCTTTCTTT
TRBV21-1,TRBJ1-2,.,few,CASNSTIGFYGYTF,TGTGCCAGCAATAGTACTATCGGGTTCTATGGCTACACCTTC
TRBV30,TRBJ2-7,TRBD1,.,CAWSGDRAHEQYF,TGTGCCTGGAGTGGGGACAGGGCCCACGAGCAGTACTTC
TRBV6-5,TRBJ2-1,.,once,CASSLAVLTPGEQFF,TGTGCCAGCAGTTTAGCGGTCCTTACCCCGGGTGAGCAGTTCTTC
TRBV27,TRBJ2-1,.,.,CASSFNPFRQFF,TGTGCCAGCAGTTTCAATCCTTTTAGGCAGTTCTTC
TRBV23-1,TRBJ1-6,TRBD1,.,CASSQRTPRGQGYSPLHF,TGCGCCAGCAGTCAACGAACCCCGAGGGGGCAGGGATACTCACCCCTCCACTTT
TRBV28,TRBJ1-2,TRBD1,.,CASSPSSGTGGYGYTF,TGTGCCAGCAGTCCGTCCTCCGGGACAGGGGGCTATGGCTACACCTTC
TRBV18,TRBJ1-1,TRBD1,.,CASSPWDRATEAFF,TGTGCCAGCTCACCTTGGGACAGGGCAACTGAAGCTTTCTTT
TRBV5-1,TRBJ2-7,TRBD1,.,CASRPLPDRASEQYF,TGCGCCAGCAGACCACTCCCGGACAGGGCAAGCGAGCAGTACTTC
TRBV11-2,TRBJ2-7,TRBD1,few,CASSLPGTGIYEQYF,TGTGCCAGCAGCCTCCCCGGGACAGGTATCTACGAGCAGTACTTC
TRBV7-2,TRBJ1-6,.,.,CASSLWGDNSPLHF,TGTGCCAGCAGCTTATGGGGAGATAATTCACCCCTCCACTTT